This TCR beta chain was captured in a study of blood T cell repertoires in COVID-19. Study-level background: Donors in the United States, Italy and Spain gave samples during acute or convalescent COVID-19. T cells, B-cell-depleted T cells, or PBMCs provided the cDNA or gDNA that served as material.

The CDR3 loop spans 16 amino acids. V lost 4 bases and J 3 bases, leaving 19 bases between the germline ends. Germline V gene data show CDR1 as SGHNT and CDR2 as YYREEE (reference sequence). Original processing notes: Amplification from reference gene primers served as the basis for estimated nucleated cell counts. Using immunoSEQ multiplex PCR, the repertoire was profiled, and TCRdb retains in-frame clones only, with some absent. Clone size and V and J calls were adopted from that table, with D and trimming inferred from the DNA. The repertoire holds approximately 90,000 clones, with about nine tenths as singletons.

The sequence was obtained from a woman older than 75 with acute or convalescent COVID-19. Source material: peripheral blood. The genes are TRBV5-4 and TRBJ1-1, with D uncertain. The CDR3 spells CASSPPGRTEDTEAFF. In DNA form, the CDR3 reads TGTGCCAGCAGCCCCCCGGGCCGAACGGAGGACACTGAAGCTTTCTTT.